The rows below give T cell receptor beta chains drawn from one sample of a study of identical twins. TCRdb re-called the 5' RACE reads through MiXCR, storing one row per CDR3 protein. The repertoire holds over 550,000 distinct CDR3 sequences, with about 7% as singletons. The sample was also linked to a second study, of yellow fever vaccine responses in identical twins.

Sequencing used PBMCs. The receptors derive from a woman aged 18-35 years in good health. Each CDR3 is given with its conserved first and last residue. A D gene is named only where the DNA matches it firmly. Size tells how often a clone was seen (once, few, many) or the class of an expanded clone, and some rows leave it out.

size	V	J	D	CDR3	DNA
many	TRBV6-1	TRBJ1-5	TRBD1	CASSPTGGSNQPQHF	TGTGCCAGCAGTCCCACAGGGGGTAGCAATCAGCCCCAGCATTTT
many	TRBV11-2	TRBJ1-1	-	CASSFPIPTEAFF	TGTGCCAGCAGCTTCCCAATCCCCACTGAAGCTTTCTTT
-	TRBV20-1	TRBJ2-7	TRBD2	CSARSSAGGPPGAQYF	TGCAGTGCTAGATCTTCGGCGGGAGGACCTCCGGGAGCGCAGTACTTC
few	TRBV28	TRBJ1-4	-	CASSFPVPNEKLFF	TGTGCCAGCAGTTTCCCGGTCCCAAATGAAAAACTGTTTTTT
many	TRBV2	TRBJ2-1	TRBD1	CASSEMQGATYNEQFF	TGTGCCAGCAGTGAAATGCAGGGGGCTACTTACAATGAGCAGTTCTTC
-	TRBV6-2/TRBV6-3	TRBJ2-6	-	CASSYGVSSGANVLTF	TGTGCCAGCAGTTACGGGGTGAGCTCTGGGGCCAACGTCCTGACTTTC
-	TRBV4-1	TRBJ2-7	-	CASSPSSGAGEQYF	TGCGCCAGCAGCCCCAGTTCAGGGGCGGGCGAGCAGTACTTC
few	TRBV4-2	TRBJ1-4	-	CASSQDAGVNEKLFF	TGTGCCAGCAGCCAAGATGCAGGGGTTAATGAAAAACTGTTTTTT
many	TRBV13	TRBJ2-1	TRBD2	CASSNGGLVIEQFF	TGTGCCAGCAGCAACGGGGGACTAGTCATTGAGCAGTTCTTC
few	TRBV9	TRBJ2-1	-	CASSVKLAGYNEQFF	TGTGCCAGCAGCGTAAAACTAGCCGGGTACAATGAGCAGTTCTTC
-	TRBV4-1	TRBJ2-5	TRBD1	CASSQAPGGQETQYF	TGCGCCAGCAGCCAAGCTCCAGGGGGCCAAGAGACCCAGTACTTC
many	TRBV2	TRBJ2-1	TRBD1	CASRDGQGWKQFF	TGTGCCAGCAGGGACGGACAGGGTTGGAAGCAGTTCTTC
once	TRBV6-5	TRBJ1-5	-	CASSLQGWGSNQPQHF	TGTGCCAGCAGTCTCCAGGGTTGGGGTAGCAATCAGCCCCAGCATTTT
-	TRBV18	TRBJ2-3	TRBD1	CASSHRDRVIDTQYF	TGTGCCAGCTCACACCGGGACAGGGTGATAGATACGCAGTATTTT
few	TRBV20-1	TRBJ2-3	TRBD2	CSASPAGGSDTQYF	TGCAGTGCTAGTCCGGCGGGGGGCTCGGATACGCAGTATTTT
few	TRBV9	TRBJ1-6	-	CASSVDRVSPLHF	TGTGCCAGCAGCGTAGACCGGGTCTCACCCCTCCACTTT
few	TRBV2	TRBJ2-5	TRBD1	CASSSQGAGKETQYF	TGTGCCAGCAGTTCACAGGGGGCGGGGAAGGAGACCCAGTACTTC
-	TRBV12-3/TRBV12-4	TRBJ1-2	TRBD1	CASTLDRVFGGYTF	TGTGCCAGCACCCTGGACAGGGTTTTTGGTGGCTACACCTTC
-	TRBV9	TRBJ2-5	TRBD2	CASSSFGREKETQYF	TGTGCCAGCAGCTCCTTCGGGCGGGAGAAAGAGACCCAGTACTTC
-	TRBV12-3/TRBV12-4	TRBJ2-2	-	CASSWASRRGHGTGELFF	TGTGCCAGCAGTTGGGCTAGCAGGAGAGGGCACGGTACCGGGGAGCTGTTTTTT
many	TRBV12-3/TRBV12-4	TRBJ1-3	-	CASSPIYSGNTIYF	TGTGCCAGCAGTCCCATCTACTCTGGAAACACCATATATTTT
-	TRBV5-1	TRBJ2-5	TRBD1	CASSLEDRDLDF	TGCGCCAGCAGCTTGGAAGACAGGGATTTGGACTTC
many	TRBV4-1	TRBJ2-1	TRBD2	CASSHSPASGGVDEQFF	TGCGCCAGCAGCCACTCCCCGGCAAGCGGGGGGGTCGATGAGCAGTTCTTC
-	TRBV5-4	TRBJ2-5	TRBD1	CAAWDRGDQETQYF	TGTGCCGCTTGGGACAGGGGGGATCAAGAGACCCAGTACTTC
-	TRBV24-1	TRBJ2-5	TRBD2	CATSDPSGGGRWTQYF	TGTGCCACCAGTGATCCGAGCGGGGGGGGAAGATGGACCCAGTACTTC
many	TRBV20-1	TRBJ1-1	-	CSARGSGWSRGNTEAFF	TGCAGTGCTAGAGGGTCAGGCTGGTCACGGGGGAACACTGAAGCTTTCTTT
-	TRBV9	TRBJ2-7	TRBD1	CASTGQGSYEQYF	TGTGCCAGCACGGGACAGGGCTCCTACGAGCAGTACTTC
-	TRBV25-1	TRBJ2-1	-	CASSDLVSLGQFF	TGTGCCAGCAGTGATTTGGTCTCCCTTGGGCAGTTCTTC
few	TRBV10-3	TRBJ2-7	TRBD2	CAISETSGGGSYEQYF	TGTGCCATCAGTGAGACTAGCGGGGGAGGTTCCTACGAGCAGTACTTC
-	TRBV4-1	TRBJ1-6	-	CASRRDLGNSPLHF	TGCGCCAGCAGACGGGACCTGGGCAATTCACCCCTCCACTTT
few	TRBV11-1	TRBJ2-2	-	CASSKRQVATGELFF	TGTGCCAGCAGCAAACGACAGGTGGCCACCGGGGAGCTGTTTTTT
few	TRBV5-6	TRBJ2-7	TRBD2	CASSWITLAGLNEQYF	TGTGCCAGCAGCTGGATTACGCTAGCGGGACTAAACGAGCAGTACTTC
few	TRBV20-1	TRBJ2-3	TRBD1	CSVQGATVDTQYF	TGCAGTGTCCAGGGGGCGACCGTAGATACGCAGTATTTT
-	TRBV25-1	TRBJ2-7	TRBD1	CASSEVPLGDRGAYEQYF	TGTGCCAGCAGTGAAGTCCCCTTAGGGGACAGGGGGGCCTACGAGCAGTACTTC
-	TRBV6-4	TRBJ2-1	TRBD2	CASSAGDYYNEQFF	TGTGCCAGCAGCGCCGGGGACTATTACAATGAGCAGTTCTTC